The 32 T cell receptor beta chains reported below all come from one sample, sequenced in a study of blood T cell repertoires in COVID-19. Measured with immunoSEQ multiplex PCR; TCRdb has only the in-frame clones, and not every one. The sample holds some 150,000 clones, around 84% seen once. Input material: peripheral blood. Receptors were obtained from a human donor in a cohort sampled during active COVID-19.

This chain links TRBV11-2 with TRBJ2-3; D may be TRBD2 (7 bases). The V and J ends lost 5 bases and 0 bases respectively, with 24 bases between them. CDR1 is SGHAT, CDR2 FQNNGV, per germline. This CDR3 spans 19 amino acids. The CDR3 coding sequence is TGTGCCAGCAGCCGTCGGACTAGGGGGGGGATAGCTAGCACAGATACGCAGTATTTT. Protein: CASSRRTRGGIASTDTQYF.

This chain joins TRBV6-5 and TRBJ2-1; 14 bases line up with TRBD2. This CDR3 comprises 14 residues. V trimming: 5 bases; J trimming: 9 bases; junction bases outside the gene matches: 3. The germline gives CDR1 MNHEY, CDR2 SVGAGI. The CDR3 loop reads CASSRLAGGSEQFF. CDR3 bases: TGTGCCAGCAGTAGACTAGCGGGAGGGAGTGAGCAGTTCTTC.

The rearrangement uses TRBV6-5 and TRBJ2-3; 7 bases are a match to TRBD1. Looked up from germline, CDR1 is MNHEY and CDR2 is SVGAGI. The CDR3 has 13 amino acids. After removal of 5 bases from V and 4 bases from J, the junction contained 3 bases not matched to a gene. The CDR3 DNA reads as TGTGCCAGCAGTAGGGGACAGTCAGATACGCAGTATTTT. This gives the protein CASSRGQSDTQYF.

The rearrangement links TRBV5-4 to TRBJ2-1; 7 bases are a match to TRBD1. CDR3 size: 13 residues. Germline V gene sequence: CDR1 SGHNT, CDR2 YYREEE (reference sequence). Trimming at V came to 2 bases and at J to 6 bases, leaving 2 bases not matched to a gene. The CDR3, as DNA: TGTGCCAGCAGCTTCACAGGGGTCAATGAGCAGTTCTTC. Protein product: CASSFTGVNEQFF.

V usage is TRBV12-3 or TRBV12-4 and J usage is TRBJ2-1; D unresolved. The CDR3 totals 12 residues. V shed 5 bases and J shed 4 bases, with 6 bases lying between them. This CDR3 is CASSIRYNEQFF. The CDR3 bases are TGTGCCAGCAGTATCAGATACAATGAGCAGTTCTTC.

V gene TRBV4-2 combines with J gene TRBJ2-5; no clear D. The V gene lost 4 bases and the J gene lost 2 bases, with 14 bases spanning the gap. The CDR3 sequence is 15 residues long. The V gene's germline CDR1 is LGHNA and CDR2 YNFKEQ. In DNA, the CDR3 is TGTGCCAGCAGCCCCCGGGTAGGTGGGCAAGAGACCCAGTACTTC. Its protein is CASSPRVGGQETQYF.

The CDR3 loop reads CASSTRDSLTDTQYF. The CDR3 bases are TGTGCCAGCAGCACCCGGGACTCCCTCACAGATACGCAGTATTTT. The chain carries TRBV5-4 and TRBJ2-3; D perhaps matches TRBD2 (6 bases). The CDR3 has 15 residues. Germline V lookup: CDR1 SGHNT, CDR2 YYREEE (reference sequence). The V end was cut by 4 bases, the J end by 2 bases, with 14 bases between.

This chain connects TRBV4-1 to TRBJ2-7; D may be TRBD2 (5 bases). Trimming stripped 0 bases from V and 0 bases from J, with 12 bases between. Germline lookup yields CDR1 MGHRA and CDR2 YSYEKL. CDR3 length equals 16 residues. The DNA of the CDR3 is TGCGCCAGCAGCCAAGATGGCGGGCCGAGCTCCTACGAGCAGTACTTC. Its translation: CASSQDGGPSSYEQYF.

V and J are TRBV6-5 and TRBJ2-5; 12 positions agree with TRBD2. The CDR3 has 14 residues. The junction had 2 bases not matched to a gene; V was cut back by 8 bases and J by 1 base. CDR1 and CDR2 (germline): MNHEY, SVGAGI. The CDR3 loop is CASLAGGVQETQYF. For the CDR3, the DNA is TGTGCCAGCCTAGCGGGGGGGGTCCAAGAGACCCAGTACTTC.

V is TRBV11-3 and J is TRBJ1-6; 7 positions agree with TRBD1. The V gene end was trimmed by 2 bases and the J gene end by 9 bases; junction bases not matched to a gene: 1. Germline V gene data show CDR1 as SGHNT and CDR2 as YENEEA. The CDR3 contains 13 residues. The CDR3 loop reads CASSLRQGSPLHF. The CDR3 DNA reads TGTGCCAGCAGCTTACGACAGGGTTCACCCCTCCACTTT. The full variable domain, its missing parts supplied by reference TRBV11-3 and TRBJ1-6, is EAGVVQSPRYKIIEKKQPVAFWCNPISGHNTLYWYLQNLGQGPELLIRYENEEAVDDSQLPKDRFSAERLKGVDSTLKIQPAELGDSAVYLCASSLRQGSPLHFGNGTRLTVT.

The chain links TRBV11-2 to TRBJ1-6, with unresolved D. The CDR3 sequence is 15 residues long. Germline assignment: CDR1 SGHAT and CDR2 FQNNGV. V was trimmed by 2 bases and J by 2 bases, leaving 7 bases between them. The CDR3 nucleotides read TGTGCCAGCAGCTTATCGCAGACCTATAATTCACCCCTCCACTTT. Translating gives CASSLSQTYNSPLHF.

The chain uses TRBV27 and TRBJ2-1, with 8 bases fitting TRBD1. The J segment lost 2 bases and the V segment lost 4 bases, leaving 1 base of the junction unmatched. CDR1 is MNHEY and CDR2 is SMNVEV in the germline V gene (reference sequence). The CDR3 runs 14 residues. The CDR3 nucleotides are TGTGCCAGCAGTTCGACAGGGGCCTACAATGAGCAGTTCTTC. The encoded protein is CASSSTGAYNEQFF.

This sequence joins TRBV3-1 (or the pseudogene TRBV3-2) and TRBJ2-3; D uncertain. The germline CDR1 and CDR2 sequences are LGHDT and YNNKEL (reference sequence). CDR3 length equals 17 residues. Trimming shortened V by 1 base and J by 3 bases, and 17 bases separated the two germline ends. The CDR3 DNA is TGTGCCAGCAGCCAAGCACAGAACTTACGACGAACAGATACGCAGTATTTT. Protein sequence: CASSQAQNLRRTDTQYF.

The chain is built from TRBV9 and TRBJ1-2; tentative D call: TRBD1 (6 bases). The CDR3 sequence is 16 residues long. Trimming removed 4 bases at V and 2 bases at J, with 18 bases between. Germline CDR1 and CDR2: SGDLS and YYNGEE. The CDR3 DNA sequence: TGTGCCAGCAGCCCCCACCTCAGGGGAGTCAACTATGGCTACACCTTC. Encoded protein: CASSPHLRGVNYGYTF. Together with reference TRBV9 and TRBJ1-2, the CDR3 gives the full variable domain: DSGVTQTPKHLITATGQRVTLRCSPRSGDLSVYWYQQSLDQGLQFLIQYYNGEERAKGNILERFSAQQFPDLHSELNLSSLELGDSALYFCASSPHLRGVNYGYTFGSGTRLTVV.

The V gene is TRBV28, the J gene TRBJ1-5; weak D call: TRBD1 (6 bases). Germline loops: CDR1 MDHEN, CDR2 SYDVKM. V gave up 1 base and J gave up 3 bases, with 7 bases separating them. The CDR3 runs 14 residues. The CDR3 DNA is TGTGCCAGCAGTTTATACAGGGTCAATCAGCCCCAGCATTTT. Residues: CASSLYRVNQPQHF.

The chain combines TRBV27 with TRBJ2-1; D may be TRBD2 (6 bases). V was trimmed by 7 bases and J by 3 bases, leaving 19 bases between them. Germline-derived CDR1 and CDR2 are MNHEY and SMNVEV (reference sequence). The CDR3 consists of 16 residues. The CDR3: CASTYIGGPDYNEQFF. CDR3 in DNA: TGTGCCAGCACTTACATCGGAGGGCCTGACTACAATGAGCAGTTCTTC.

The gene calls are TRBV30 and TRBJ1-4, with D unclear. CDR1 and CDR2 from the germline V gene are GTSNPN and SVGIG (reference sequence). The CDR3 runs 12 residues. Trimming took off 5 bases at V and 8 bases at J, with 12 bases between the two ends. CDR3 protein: CAWSDTWEKLFF. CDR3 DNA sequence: TGTGCCTGGTCCGATACTTGGGAAAAACTGTTTTTT.

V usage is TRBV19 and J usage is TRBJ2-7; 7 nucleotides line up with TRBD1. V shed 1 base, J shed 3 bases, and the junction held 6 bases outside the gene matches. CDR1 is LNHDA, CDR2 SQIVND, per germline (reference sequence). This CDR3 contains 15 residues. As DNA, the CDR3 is TGTGCCAGTAGTATAGGCAGGGGGTCTAGCTACGAGCAGTACTTC. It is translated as CASSIGRGSSYEQYF.

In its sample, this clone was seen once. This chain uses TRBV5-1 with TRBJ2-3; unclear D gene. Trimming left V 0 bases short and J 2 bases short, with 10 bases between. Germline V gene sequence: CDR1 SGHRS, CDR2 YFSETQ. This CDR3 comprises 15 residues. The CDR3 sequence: CASSLDASPTDTQYF. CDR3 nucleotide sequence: TGCGCCAGCAGCTTGGATGCGAGCCCCACAGATACGCAGTATTTT.

CDR3 loop: CASKDRGGTEAFF. In DNA, the CDR3 is TGCGCCAGCAAGGACAGGGGTGGGACTGAAGCTTTCTTT. The chain carries TRBV5-1 and TRBJ1-1; 9 nucleotides agree with TRBD1. V trimming: 6 bases; J trimming: 5 bases; junction bases outside the gene matches: 5. There are 13 residues in the CDR3. CDR1 and CDR2 from the germline V gene are SGHRS and YFSETQ.

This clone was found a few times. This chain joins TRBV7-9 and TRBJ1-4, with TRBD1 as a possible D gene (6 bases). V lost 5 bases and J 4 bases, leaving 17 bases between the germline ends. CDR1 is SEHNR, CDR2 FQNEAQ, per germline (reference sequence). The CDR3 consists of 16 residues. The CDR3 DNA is TGTGCCAGCAGCCTAGGCCTGGGCAGGGGTAATGAAAAACTGTTTTTT. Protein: CASSLGLGRGNEKLFF.

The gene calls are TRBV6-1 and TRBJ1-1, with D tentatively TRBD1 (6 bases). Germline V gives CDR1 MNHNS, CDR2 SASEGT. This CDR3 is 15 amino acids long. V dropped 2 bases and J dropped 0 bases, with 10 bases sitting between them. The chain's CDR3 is CASSEQGRVNTEAFF. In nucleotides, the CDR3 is TGTGCCAGCAGTGAACAGGGGAGGGTGAACACTGAAGCTTTCTTT.

The CDR3 sequence is CASSEAGTGFTEQYF. CDR3 DNA: TGTGCCAGCAGTGAAGCTGGGACAGGGTTTACCGAGCAGTACTTC. The chain is built from TRBV6-1 and TRBJ2-7; TRBD1 agrees at 9 bases. The germline CDR1 and CDR2 sequences are MNHNS and SASEGT. J gave up 6 bases and V 0 bases, and 6 bases lay outside the gene matches. The CDR3 length is 15 residues.

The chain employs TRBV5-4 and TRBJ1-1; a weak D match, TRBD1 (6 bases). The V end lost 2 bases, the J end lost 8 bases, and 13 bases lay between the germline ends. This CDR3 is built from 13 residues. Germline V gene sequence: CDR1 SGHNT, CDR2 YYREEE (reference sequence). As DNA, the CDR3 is TGTGCCAGCAGCTTCCAGGGGAATTCGGAAGCTTTCTTT. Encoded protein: CASSFQGNSEAFF. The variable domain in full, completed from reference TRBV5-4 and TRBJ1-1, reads ETGVTQSPTHLIKTRGQQVTLRCSSQSGHNTVSWYQQALGQGPQFIFQYYREEENGRGNFPPRFSGLQFPNYSSELNVNALELDDSALYLCASSFQGNSEAFFGQGTRLTVV.

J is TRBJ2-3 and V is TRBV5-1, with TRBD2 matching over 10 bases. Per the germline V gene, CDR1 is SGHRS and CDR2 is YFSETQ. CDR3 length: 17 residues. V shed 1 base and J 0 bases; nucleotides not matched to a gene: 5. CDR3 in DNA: TGCGCCAGCAGCTTGCCAGCGGGGGGGCGTAGCACAGATACGCAGTATTTT. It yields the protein CASSLPAGGRSTDTQYF.

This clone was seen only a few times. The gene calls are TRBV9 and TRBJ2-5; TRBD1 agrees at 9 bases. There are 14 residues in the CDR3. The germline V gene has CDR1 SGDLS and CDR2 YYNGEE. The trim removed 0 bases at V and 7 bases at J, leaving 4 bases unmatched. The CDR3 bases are TGTGCCAGCAGCGTAGAGGGACAGGGCTTGACCCAGTACTTC. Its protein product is CASSVEGQGLTQYF. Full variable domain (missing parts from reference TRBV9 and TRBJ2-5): DSGVTQTPKHLITATGQRVTLRCSPRSGDLSVYWYQQSLDQGLQFLIQYYNGEERAKGNILERFSAQQFPDLHSELNLSSLELGDSALYFCASSVEGQGLTQYFGPGTRLLVL.

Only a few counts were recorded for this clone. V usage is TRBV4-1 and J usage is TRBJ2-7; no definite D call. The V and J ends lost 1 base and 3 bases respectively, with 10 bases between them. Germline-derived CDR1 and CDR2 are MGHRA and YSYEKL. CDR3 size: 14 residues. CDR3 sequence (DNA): TGCGCCAGCAGCCAAGTTACTGAACTCTACGAGCAGTACTTC. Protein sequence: CASSQVTELYEQYF.

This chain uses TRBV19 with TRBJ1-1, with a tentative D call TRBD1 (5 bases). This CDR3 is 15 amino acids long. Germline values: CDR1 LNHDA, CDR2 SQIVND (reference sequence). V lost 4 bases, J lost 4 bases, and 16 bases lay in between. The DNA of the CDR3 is TGTGCCAGTAGTAGGGACTGGAGTGGTTTCACTGAAGCTTTCTTT. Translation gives CASSRDWSGFTEAFF.

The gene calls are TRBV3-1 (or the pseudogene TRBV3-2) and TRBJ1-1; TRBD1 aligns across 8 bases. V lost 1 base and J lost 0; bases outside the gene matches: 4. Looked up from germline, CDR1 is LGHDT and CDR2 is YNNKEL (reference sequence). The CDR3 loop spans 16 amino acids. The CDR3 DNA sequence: TGTGCCAGCAGCCAAGTCGGACAGGGCATGAACACTGAAGCTTTCTTT. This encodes CASSQVGQGMNTEAFF.

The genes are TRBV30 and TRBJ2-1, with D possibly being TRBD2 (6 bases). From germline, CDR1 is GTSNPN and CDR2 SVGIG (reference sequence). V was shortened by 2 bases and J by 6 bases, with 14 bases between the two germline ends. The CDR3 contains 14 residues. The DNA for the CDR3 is TGTGCCTGGAGTAAAGGGTTGGGGGGCAATGAGCAGTTCTTC. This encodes CAWSKGLGGNEQFF. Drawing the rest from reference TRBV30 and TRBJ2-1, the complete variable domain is SQTIHQWPATLVQPVGSPLSLECTVEGTSNPNLYWYRQAAGRGLQLLFYSVGIGQISSEVPQNLSASRPQDRQFILSSKKLLLSDSGFYLCAWSKGLGGNEQFFGPGTRLTVL.

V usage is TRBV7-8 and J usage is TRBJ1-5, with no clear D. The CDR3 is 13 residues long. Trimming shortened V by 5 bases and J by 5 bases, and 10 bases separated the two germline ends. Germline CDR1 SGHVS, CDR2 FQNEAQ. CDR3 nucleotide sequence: TGTGCCAGCAGCGTACTCAGGTATCAGCCCCAGCATTTT. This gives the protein CASSVLRYQPQHF. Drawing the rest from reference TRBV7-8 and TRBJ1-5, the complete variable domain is GAGVSQSPRYKVAKRGQDVALRCDPISGHVSLFWYQQALGQGPEFLTYFQNEAQLDKSGLPSDRFFAERPEGSVSTLKIQRTQQEDSAVYLCASSVLRYQPQHFGDGTRLSIL.

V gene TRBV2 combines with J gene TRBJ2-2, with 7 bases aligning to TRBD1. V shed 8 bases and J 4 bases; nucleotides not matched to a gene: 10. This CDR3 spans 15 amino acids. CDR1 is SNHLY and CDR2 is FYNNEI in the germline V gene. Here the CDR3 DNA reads TGTGCCAGCCTAAACAGGGGCCGTACCACCGGGGAGCTGTTTTTT. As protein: CASLNRGRTTGELFF.